A selection of T cell receptor beta chains follows, all from one sample in a study of T cells after somatic rescue of genetic block. Sequenced by immunoSEQ multiplex PCR; TCRdb stores in-frame clones only, minus some. The table lists 110,000 or so clones, about nine tenths of them singletons. Sequencing was carried out using peripheral blood mononuclear cells (PBMCs). All receptors come from a woman aged 18-29 years. CDR3s include the opening cysteine and the closing phenylalanine or tryptophan. Fields, in order: V gene, D gene, clone size, J gene, CDR3 protein, CDR3 DNA. The D gene is left open where the match is weak. Size is stated for part of the rows, as once, few or many counts, or as a class when the clone is expanded.

>TRBV29-1|TRBD2|few|TRBJ2-7
CSVHLAGRSYEQYF
TGCAGCGTTCATCTAGCGGGGAGATCCTACGAGCAGTACTTC
>TRBV6-1|TRBD2|.|TRBJ2-1
CASIAGGYNEQFF
TGTGCCAGCATCGCGGGGGGTTACAATGAGCAGTTCTTC
>TRBV5-1|TRBD1|.|TRBJ1-2
CASSSPTKGGVVEGNYGYTF
TGCGCCAGCAGCTCCCCGACTAAAGGGGGCGTCGTAGAGGGGAACTATGGCTACACCTTC
>TRBV12-5|.|.|TRBJ2-7
CASARTPYEQYF
TGTGCTAGTGCCCGGACACCCTACGAGCAGTACTTC
>TRBV5-6|.|.|TRBJ2-4
CASSLEAGREREIQYF
TGTGCCAGCAGCTTGGAGGCAGGGCGCGAAAGGGAGATTCAGTACTTC
>TRBV7-2|.|.|TRBJ2-2
CASSLLGQTGELFF
TGTGCCAGCAGCTTACTCGGGCAAACCGGGGAGCTGTTTTTT
>TRBV5-1|TRBD1|.|TRBJ1-6
CASSLGQDLNSPLHF
TGCGCCAGCAGCCTTGGACAGGACTTAAATTCACCCCTCCACTTT
>TRBV21-1|.|.|TRBJ2-7
CASSLRTGIYEQYF
TGTGCCAGCAGCCTCCGGACAGGAATATACGAGCAGTACTTC
>TRBV27|.|.|TRBJ1-2
CASSPSGVNYGYTF
TGTGCCAGCAGTCCTTCAGGGGTGAACTATGGCTACACCTTC
>TRBV30|.|.|TRBJ1-5
CAWNDLGWTQPQHF
TGTGCCTGGAACGACTTGGGGTGGACTCAGCCCCAGCATTTT
>TRBV6-5|TRBD1|.|TRBJ2-5
CASSIRQGAQYF
TGTGCCAGCAGTATTAGACAGGGGGCCCAGTACTTC
>TRBV29-1|.|once|TRBJ1-2
CSVAVDSGYGYTF
TGCAGCGTTGCCGTGGACAGTGGCTATGGCTACACCTTC
>TRBV10-3|TRBD2|.|TRBJ2-1
CAISEAGLAGNNEQFF
TGTGCCATCAGTGAGGCGGGACTAGCGGGGAACAATGAGCAGTTCTTC
>TRBV27|.|.|TRBJ2-5
CASSPTPGRMYQETQYF
TGTGCCAGCAGTCCCACCCCCGGCAGGATGTACCAAGAGACCCAGTACTTC
>TRBV19|TRBD1|.|TRBJ1-2
CASSPRTGDYGYTF
TGTGCCAGTAGCCCTAGGACAGGCGACTATGGCTACACCTTC
>TRBV6-5|.|.|TRBJ2-7
CASSAGRGDSYEQYF
TGTGCCAGCAGTGCAGGTCGCGGAGACTCCTACGAGCAGTACTTC
>TRBV29-1|TRBD1|.|TRBJ1-1
CSVETGDGTEAFF
TGCAGCGTTGAGACAGGGGATGGCACTGAAGCTTTCTTT